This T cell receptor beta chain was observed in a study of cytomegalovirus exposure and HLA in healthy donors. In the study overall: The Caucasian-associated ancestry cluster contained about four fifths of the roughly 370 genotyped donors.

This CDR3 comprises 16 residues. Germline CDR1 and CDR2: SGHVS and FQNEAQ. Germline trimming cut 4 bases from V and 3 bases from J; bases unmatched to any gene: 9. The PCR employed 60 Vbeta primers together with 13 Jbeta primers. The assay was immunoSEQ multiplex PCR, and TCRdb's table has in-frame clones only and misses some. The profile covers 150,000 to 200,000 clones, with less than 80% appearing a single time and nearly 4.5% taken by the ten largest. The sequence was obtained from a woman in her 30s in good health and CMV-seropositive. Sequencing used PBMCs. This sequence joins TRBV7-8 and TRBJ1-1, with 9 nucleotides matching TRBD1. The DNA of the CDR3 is TGTGCCAGCAGCTCCGCCCGACAGGGGGAGGACACTGAAGCTTTCTTT. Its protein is CASSSARQGEDTEAFF.